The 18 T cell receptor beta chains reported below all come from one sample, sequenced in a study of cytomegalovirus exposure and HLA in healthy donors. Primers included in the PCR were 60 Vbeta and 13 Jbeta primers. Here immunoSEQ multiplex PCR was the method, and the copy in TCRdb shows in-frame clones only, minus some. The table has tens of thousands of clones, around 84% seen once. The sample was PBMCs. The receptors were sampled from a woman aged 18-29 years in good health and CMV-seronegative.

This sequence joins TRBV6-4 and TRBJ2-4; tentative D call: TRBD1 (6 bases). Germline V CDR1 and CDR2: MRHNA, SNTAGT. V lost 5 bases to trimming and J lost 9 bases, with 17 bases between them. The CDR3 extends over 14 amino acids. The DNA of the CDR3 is TGTGCCAGCAGTTCCCAAACAGGGTCAAGCATTCAGTACTTC. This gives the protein CASSSQTGSSIQYF.

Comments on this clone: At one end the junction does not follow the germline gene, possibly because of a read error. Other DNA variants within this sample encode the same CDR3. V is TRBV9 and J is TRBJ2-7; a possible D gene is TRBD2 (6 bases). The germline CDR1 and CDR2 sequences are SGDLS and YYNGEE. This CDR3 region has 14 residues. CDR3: CASSVGGTGYEQYF. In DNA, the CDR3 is TGCGCCAGCAGCGTAGGCGGGACCGGGTACGAGCAGTACTTC.

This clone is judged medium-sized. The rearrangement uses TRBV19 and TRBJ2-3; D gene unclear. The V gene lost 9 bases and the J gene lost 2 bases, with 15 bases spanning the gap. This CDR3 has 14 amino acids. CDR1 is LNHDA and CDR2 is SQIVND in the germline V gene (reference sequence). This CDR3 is CASSDGWNTDTQYF. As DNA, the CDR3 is TGTGCCAGCAGCGACGGATGGAACACAGATACGCAGTATTTT.

As DNA, the CDR3 is TGTGCCAGCAGCTCGGGCGGGACAGCCTACAATGAGCAGTTCTTC. Protein product: CASSSGGTAYNEQFF. The chain couples TRBV7-2 to TRBJ2-1; D perhaps matches TRBD1 (7 bases). Germline assignment: CDR1 SGHTA and CDR2 FQGNSA. CDR3 size: 15 residues. Trimming stripped 4 bases from V and 2 bases from J, with 12 bases between.

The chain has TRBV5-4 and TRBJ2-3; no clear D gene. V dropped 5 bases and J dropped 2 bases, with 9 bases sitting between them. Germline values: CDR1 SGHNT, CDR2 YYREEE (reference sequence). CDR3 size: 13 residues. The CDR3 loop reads CASRPGPTDTQYF. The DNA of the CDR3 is TGTGCCAGCAGGCCTGGGCCCACAGATACGCAGTATTTT.

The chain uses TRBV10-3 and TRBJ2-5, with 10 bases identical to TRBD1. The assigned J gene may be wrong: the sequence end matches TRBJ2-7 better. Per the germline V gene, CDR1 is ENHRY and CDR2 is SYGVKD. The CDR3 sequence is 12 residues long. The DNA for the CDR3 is TGTGCCATCGGGGACAGGGGCTACGAGCAGTACTTC. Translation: CAIGDRGYEQYF.

As DNA, the CDR3 is TGTGCCAGCTCACCAGAGGCAAGAGGCTACACCTTC. Translated: CASSPEARGYTF. This chain links TRBV18 with TRBJ1-2, with D hard to call. V was shortened by 2 bases and J by 8 bases, with 9 bases between the two germline ends. CDR3 length equals 12 residues. Germline lookup yields CDR1 KGHSH and CDR2 LQKENI.

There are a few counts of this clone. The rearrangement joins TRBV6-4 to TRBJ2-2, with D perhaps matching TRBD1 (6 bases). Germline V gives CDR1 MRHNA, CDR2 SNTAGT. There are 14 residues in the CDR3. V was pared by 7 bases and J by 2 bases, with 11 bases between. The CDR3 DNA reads TGTGCCAGCACCTCGGACAGCAACACCGGGGAGCTGTTTTTT. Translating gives CASTSDSNTGELFF.

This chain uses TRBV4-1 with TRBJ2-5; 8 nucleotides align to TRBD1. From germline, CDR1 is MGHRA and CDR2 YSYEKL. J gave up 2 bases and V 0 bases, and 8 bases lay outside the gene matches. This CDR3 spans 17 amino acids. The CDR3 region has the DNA TGCGCCAGCAGCCAAGAGCACCGGGACAGGCAACAAGAGACCCAGTACTTC. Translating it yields CASSQEHRDRQQETQYF.

The CDR3 here is CASSWEGGGKTQYF. CDR3 in DNA: TGTGCCAGTAGCTGGGAGGGAGGTGGTAAGACCCAGTACTTC. The chain couples TRBV19 to TRBJ2-5; 7 bases align to TRBD2. V trimming: 6 bases; J trimming: 6 bases; junction bases outside the gene matches: 10. The CDR3 spans 14 residues. Germline V lookup: CDR1 LNHDA, CDR2 SQIVND (reference sequence).

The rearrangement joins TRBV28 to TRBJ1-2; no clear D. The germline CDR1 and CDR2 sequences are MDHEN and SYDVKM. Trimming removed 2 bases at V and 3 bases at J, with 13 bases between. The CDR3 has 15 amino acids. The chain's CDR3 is CASSLIDGSYYGYTF. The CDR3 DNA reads TGTGCCAGCAGTTTAATTGACGGGTCCTACTATGGCTACACCTTC.

Here the CDR3 reads CASSGIEAFF. The CDR3 bases are TGTGCCAGCTCCGGGATCGAAGCTTTCTTT. V usage is TRBV7-9 and J usage is TRBJ1-1, with D uncertain. The V gene's germline CDR1 is SEHNR and CDR2 FQNEAQ (reference sequence). The V end lost 8 bases, the J end lost 8 bases, and 9 bases lay between the germline ends. The CDR3 contains 10 residues.

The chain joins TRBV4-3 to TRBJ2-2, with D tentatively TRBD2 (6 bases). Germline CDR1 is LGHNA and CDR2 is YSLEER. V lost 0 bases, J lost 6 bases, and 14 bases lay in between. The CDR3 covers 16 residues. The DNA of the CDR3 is TGCGCCAGCAGCCAAGAGCCCGGGACTCGGGCCGGGGAGCTGTTTTTT. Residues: CASSQEPGTRAGELFF.

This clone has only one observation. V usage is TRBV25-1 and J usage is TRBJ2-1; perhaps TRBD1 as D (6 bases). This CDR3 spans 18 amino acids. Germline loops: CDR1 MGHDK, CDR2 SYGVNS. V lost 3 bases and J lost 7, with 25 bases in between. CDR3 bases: TGTGCCAGCAGTGAGCAAAGAAATACGGGACAAATACCGAATGAGCAGTTCTTC. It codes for CASSEQRNTGQIPNEQFF.

The CDR3 coding sequence is TGTGCCAGCAGCTTAGTTCGTGTTGCTTTCTTT. It yields the protein CASSLVRVAFF. The chain carries TRBV11-2 and TRBJ1-1; D is unclear. V was clipped by 1 base and J by 11 bases, with 8 bases between them. This CDR3 region has 11 residues. From germline, CDR1 is SGHAT and CDR2 FQNNGV. The variable domain in full, with the rest retrieved from reference TRBV11-2 and TRBJ1-1, is EAGVAQSPRYKIIEKRQSVAFWCNPISGHATLYWYQQILGQGPKLLIQFQNNGVVDDSQLPKDRFSAERLKGVDSTLKIQPAKLEDSAVYLCASSLVRVAFFGQGTRLTVV.

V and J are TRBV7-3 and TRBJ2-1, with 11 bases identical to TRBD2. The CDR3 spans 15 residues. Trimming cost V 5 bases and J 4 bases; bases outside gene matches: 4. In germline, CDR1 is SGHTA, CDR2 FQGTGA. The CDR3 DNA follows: TGTGCCAGCAGCCCGCTAGCGGGGGGTTACAATGAGCAGTTCTTC. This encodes CASSPLAGGYNEQFF.

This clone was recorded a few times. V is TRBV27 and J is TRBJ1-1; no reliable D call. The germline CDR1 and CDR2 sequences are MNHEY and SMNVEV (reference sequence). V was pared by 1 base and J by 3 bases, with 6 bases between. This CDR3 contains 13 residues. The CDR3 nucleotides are TGTGCCAGCAGTTTATATATGTACACTGAAGCTTTCTTT. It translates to CASSLYMYTEAFF.

CDR3 sequence (DNA): TGTGCCAGTTCCATCTCAGGCTCTGGAAACACCATATATTTT. Translating gives CASSISGSGNTIYF. This sequence joins TRBV6-5 and TRBJ1-3, with D unresolved. The CDR3 consists of 14 residues. Germline V gene data show CDR1 as MNHEY and CDR2 as SVGAGI. V dropped 9 bases and J dropped 0 bases, with 12 bases sitting between them.